This T cell receptor (beta chain) stems from a study of cytomegalovirus exposure and HLA in healthy donors. Vbeta (60) and Jbeta (13) primers were used in the PCR. Libraries were prepared by immunoSEQ multiplex PCR; TCRdb keeps only in-frame clonotypes and omits some of them. The sample consists of some 91,000 clones, around 80% of them appearing once. Germline CDR1 GTSNPN, CDR2 SVGIG (reference sequence). The CDR3 contains 15 residues. Losses at the gene ends were 2 bases for V and 5 bases for J; bases not matched to a gene: 10. The specimen was PBMCs. The chain combines TRBV30 with TRBJ2-7; TRBD1 agrees at 9 bases. The source of this sequence is a woman aged 60 to 75 in good health and CMV-seronegative. The DNA of the CDR3 is TGTGCCTGGAGTTTCAGAGGGACAGGGATCCACGAGCAGTACTTC. Translated, it gives CAWSFRGTGIHEQYF.